One sample yielded the 13 T cell receptor beta chains listed below, sequenced in a study of blood T cells in healthy people across ages. A second PCR of about 7 to 12 cycles used a sample-barcoded 5' primer and a J-beta primer mix. TCRdb fed the 5' RACE reads into MiXCR, producing one record per CDR3 protein. The data contain about 800,000 distinct CDR3 sequences, about 45% of them singletons. The specimen was blood. These receptors were collected from an elderly man in good health.

The chain uses TRBV27 and TRBJ2-1; possibly TRBD1 or TRBD2 for D (8 bases each). The CDR3 contains 16 residues. The V end was cut by 5 bases, the J end by 6 bases, with 20 bases between. Per the germline V gene, CDR1 is MNHEY and CDR2 is SMNVEV (reference sequence). The DNA of the CDR3 is TGTGCCAGCAGTCCCAGGGGGCGGGAGGTTCGCAATGAGCAGTTCTTC. This gives the protein CASSPRGREVRNEQFF.

This sequence joins TRBV24-1 and TRBJ2-7; 8 nucleotides align to TRBD1. This CDR3 has 20 amino acids. Germline values: CDR1 KGHDR, CDR2 SFDVKD. With V trimmed by 6 bases and J by 7 bases, 28 bases remained unmatched. The CDR3: CATSKPTSWGQEGSYNEQYF. For the CDR3, the DNA is TGTGCCACCAGTAAGCCGACGTCATGGGGACAGGAGGGCTCCTACAATGAGCAGTACTTC.

This clonotype was recorded a few times. V is TRBV29-1 and J is TRBJ1-3, with no clear D. V gave up 4 bases and J gave up 4 bases, with 14 bases separating them. This CDR3 comprises 14 residues. Germline lookup yields CDR1 SQVTM and CDR2 ANQGSEA. The CDR3 region is CSVGFSGSGNTIYF. CDR3 sequence (DNA): TGCAGCGTTGGGTTTTCGGGGTCCGGAAACACCATATATTTT.

The V and J genes are TRBV6-5 and TRBJ2-7; the D call may be TRBD1 or TRBD2 (5 bases each). V lost 6 bases and J 1 base, leaving 10 bases between the germline ends. Germline assignment: CDR1 MNHEY and CDR2 SVGAGI. CDR3 length: 13 amino acids. The CDR3 DNA follows: TGTGCCAGCAGCCCGTGGGGGTCCTACGAGCAGTACTTC. Its protein is CASSPWGSYEQYF.

The V and J genes are TRBV7-9 and TRBJ2-1, with 9 nucleotides matching TRBD2. The CDR3 has 14 amino acids. Germline loops: CDR1 SEHNR, CDR2 FQNEAQ (reference sequence). V was clipped by 5 bases and J by 12 bases; unmatched bases: 11. The CDR3 loop reads CASSRGLASSSQFF. The CDR3 nucleotides read TGTGCCAGCAGCCGGGGACTAGCTTCTTCGTCGCAGTTCTTC.

The table lists this clonotype with a few counts. This could be a read error, since a much larger clone is one nucleotide away. The gene calls are TRBV12-3 or TRBV12-4 and TRBJ1-5; D uncertain. With 5 bases removed from V and 4 bases from J, the gap between germline ends came to 12 bases. The CDR3 length is 14 residues. Here the CDR3 DNA reads TGTGCCAGCAGTGGAAGCGCGGCAAATCAGCCCCAGCATTTT. It yields the protein CASSGSAANQPQHF.

As for this clonotype: One junction end disagrees with the germline gene, perhaps due to a read error. The chain uses TRBV13 and TRBJ2-3; D not certain. The CDR3 runs to 14 residues. CDR1 and CDR2 from the germline V gene are PRHDT and FYEKMQ (reference sequence). The CDR3 protein is CAGSSVGSTDTQYF. The CDR3 nucleotides read TGTGCCGGCAGCTCCGTTGGGAGCACAGATACGCAGTATTTT.

This clonotype was counted between two and nine times. This chain connects TRBV5-1 to TRBJ2-7, with D perhaps assigned TRBD1 or TRBD2 (5 bases each). Germline assignment: CDR1 SGHRS and CDR2 YFSETQ. CDR3 size: 14 residues. V gave up 4 bases and J gave up 2 bases, with 13 bases separating them. The CDR3 sequence: CASSKEGQTYEQYF. The CDR3 DNA is TGCGCCAGCAGCAAAGAGGGGCAGACCTACGAGCAGTACTTC.

This chain connects TRBV7-7 to TRBJ2-5; D not resolved. CDR1 is SSHAT and CDR2 is FNYEAQ in the germline V gene (reference sequence). The CDR3 has 14 amino acids. V gave up 0 bases and J gave up 1 base, with 6 bases separating them. The DNA for the CDR3 is TGTGCCAGCAGCTTAGCTCTGGTCCAAGAGACCCAGTACTTC. Its protein is CASSLALVQETQYF.

A few counts support this clonotype. V usage is TRBV30 and J usage is TRBJ2-3, with 8 positions matching TRBD1. V dropped 0 bases and J dropped 5; count of bases not matched to a gene: 4. This CDR3 contains 14 residues. CDR1 is GTSNPN and CDR2 is SVGIG in the germline V gene (reference sequence). DNA for the CDR3: TGTGCCTGGAGTGTCGGACAGGGTATAGATACGCAGTATTTT. Its translation: CAWSVGQGIDTQYF.

The V and J genes are TRBV28 and TRBJ2-3; possible D gene TRBD2, 5 bases. Deletions cut 7 bases from V and 4 bases from J, with 12 bases between. Germline V CDR1 and CDR2: MDHEN, SYDVKM. This CDR3 spans 13 amino acids. CDR3 residues: CASTLRGPDTQYF. The CDR3 DNA follows: TGTGCCAGCACCCTAAGAGGGCCAGATACGCAGTATTTT.

This rearrangement joins TRBV5-1 to TRBJ2-7, with D maybe TRBD1 (5 bases). Germline values: CDR1 SGHRS, CDR2 YFSETQ. The CDR3 runs to 16 residues. V was pared by 1 base and J by 0 bases, with 14 bases between. Written as DNA, the CDR3 is TGCGCCAGCAGCTTGTACCAGGGTCTTGACTCCTACGAGCAGTACTTC. It yields the protein CASSLYQGLDSYEQYF.

About this clonotype itself: A read error may be the cause here, since a much bigger clone is one base away. This chain links TRBV12-3 or TRBV12-4 with TRBJ2-3, with D uncertain. Trimming took off 9 bases at V and 5 bases at J, with 9 bases between the two ends. The CDR3 is 11 residues long. The CDR3 coding sequence is TGTGCCAGAGCCCGAGGAGATACGCAGTATTTT. Protein sequence: CARARGDTQYF.